The 9 T cell receptor beta chains below all came from one sample that was sequenced in a study of OX40 agonist ivuxolimab in advanced cancers. This table comes from immunoSEQ multiplex PCR, and its TCRdb copy is limited to in-frame clones, with some not included. The repertoire holds fewer than 50,000 clones, about 89% seen once, with roughly 0.53% in the top ten. This specimen was CD4+ or CD8+ T cells sorted from blood, taken in a trial of the OX40 agonist ivuxolimab. The receptors stem from an adult with an advanced solid tumor such as melanoma, head and neck, liver or kidney cancer.

The CDR3: CASSVAGLGADTQYF. CDR3 nucleotide sequence: TGTGCCAGCAGCGTAGCTGGACTAGGCGCAGATACGCAGTATTTT. The V and J genes are TRBV9 and TRBJ2-3; 7 positions match TRBD2. CDR1 and CDR2 from the germline V gene are SGDLS and YYNGEE. V dropped 0 bases and J dropped 4; count of bases not matched to a gene: 5. The CDR3 loop spans 15 amino acids.

Here the CDR3 reads CSARQGRGYTF. The CDR3, as DNA: TGCAGTGCCCGACAGGGCCGCGGCTACACCTTC. This chain joins TRBV20-1 and TRBJ1-2, with 7 bases fitting TRBD1. Germline CDR1 is DFQATT and CDR2 is SNEGSKA (reference sequence). Trimming cost V 6 bases and J 8 bases; bases outside gene matches: 6. The CDR3 consists of 11 residues.

This clone has just a few counts. This chain links TRBV5-6 with TRBJ1-2; 8 nucleotides agree with TRBD1. V lost 0 bases, J lost 6 bases, and 10 bases stayed unmatched. The V gene's germline CDR1 is SGHDT and CDR2 YYEEEE. The CDR3 is made up of 16 amino acids. The CDR3 reads CASSLAAVRGQNGYTF. For the CDR3, the DNA is TGTGCCAGCAGCTTGGCCGCAGTCAGGGGGCAGAATGGCTACACCTTC.

The J gene is TRBJ1-2, the V gene TRBV9; no firm D call. Germline values: CDR1 SGDLS, CDR2 YYNGEE. The CDR3 is 13 residues long. The V and J ends lost 0 bases and 4 bases respectively, with 7 bases between them. As DNA, the CDR3 is TGTGCCAGCAGCGTAGTCAACAGCTATGGCTACACCTTC. It yields the protein CASSVVNSYGYTF. The entire variable domain, with the rest obtained from reference TRBV9 and TRBJ1-2, is as follows: DSGVTQTPKHLITATGQRVTLRCSPRSGDLSVYWYQQSLDQGLQFLIQYYNGEERAKGNILERFSAQQFPDLHSELNLSSLELGDSALYFCASSVVNSYGYTFGSGTRLTVV.

This clone has just a few counts. The rearrangement joins TRBV21-1 to TRBJ1-5; TRBD1, as called in the table, went unchecked against the DNA. TRBV21-1 is marked as a pseudogene. This CDR3 is built from 17 residues. The CDR3 region is CASSKGEGQGSNQPQHF. In nucleotides, the CDR3 is TGTGCCAGCAGCAAAGGGGAGGGACAGGGGTCCAATCAGCCCCAGCATTTT.

This clone was counted a few times. The V gene is TRBV5-4, the J gene TRBJ2-3, with TRBD2 as a possible D gene (5 bases). The CDR3 sequence is 16 residues long. Germline V lookup: CDR1 SGHNT, CDR2 YYREEE (reference sequence). V lost 0 bases, J lost 0 bases, and 11 bases lay in between. The CDR3 sequence: CASSLGGLASTDTQYF. The CDR3 DNA reads as TGTGCCAGCAGCTTGGGCGGCCTAGCTAGCACAGATACGCAGTATTTT.

The chain has TRBV5-1 and TRBJ2-3; 7 bases agree with TRBD2. The CDR3 is 14 residues long. The germline gives CDR1 SGHRS, CDR2 YFSETQ. V lost 2 bases and J lost 4; bases outside the gene matches: 4. In DNA form, the CDR3 reads TGCGCCAGCAGCTTAACTAGCGCCTCAGATACGCAGTATTTT. It yields the protein CASSLTSASDTQYF.

This chain joins TRBV11-3 and TRBJ1-2; 8 nucleotides align to TRBD1. Germline V gene sequence: CDR1 SGHNT, CDR2 YENEEA. V dropped 0 bases and J dropped 3; count of bases not matched to a gene: 12. The length of the CDR3 is 18 residues. The CDR3 nucleotides are TGTGCCAGCAGCTTAGATCGGGGGATAAAACAGGGGGACTATGGCTACACCTTC. Its translation: CASSLDRGIKQGDYGYTF.

The chain combines TRBV5-1 with TRBJ2-5, with D unresolved. The CDR3 spans 15 residues. Looked up from germline, CDR1 is SGHRS and CDR2 is YFSETQ. The germline V and J ends were trimmed by 0 bases and 2 bases, with 11 bases remaining between them. CDR3 residues: CASSLEADPQETQYF. CDR3 coding DNA: TGCGCCAGCAGCTTGGAGGCGGATCCGCAAGAGACCCAGTACTTC.